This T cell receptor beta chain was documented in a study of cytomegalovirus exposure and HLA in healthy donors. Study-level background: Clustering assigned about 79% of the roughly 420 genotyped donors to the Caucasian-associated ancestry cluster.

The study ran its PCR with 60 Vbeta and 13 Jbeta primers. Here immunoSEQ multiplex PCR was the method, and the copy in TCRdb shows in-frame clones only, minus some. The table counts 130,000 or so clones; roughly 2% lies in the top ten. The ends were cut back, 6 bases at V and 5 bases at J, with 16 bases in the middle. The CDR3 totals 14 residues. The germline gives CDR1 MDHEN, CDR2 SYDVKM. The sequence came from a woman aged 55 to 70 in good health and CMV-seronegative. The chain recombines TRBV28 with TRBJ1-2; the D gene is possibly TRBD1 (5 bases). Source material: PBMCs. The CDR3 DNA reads TGTGCCAGCAGCCCGGGGACCGGGGGGTATGGCTACACCTTC. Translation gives CASSPGTGGYGYTF.